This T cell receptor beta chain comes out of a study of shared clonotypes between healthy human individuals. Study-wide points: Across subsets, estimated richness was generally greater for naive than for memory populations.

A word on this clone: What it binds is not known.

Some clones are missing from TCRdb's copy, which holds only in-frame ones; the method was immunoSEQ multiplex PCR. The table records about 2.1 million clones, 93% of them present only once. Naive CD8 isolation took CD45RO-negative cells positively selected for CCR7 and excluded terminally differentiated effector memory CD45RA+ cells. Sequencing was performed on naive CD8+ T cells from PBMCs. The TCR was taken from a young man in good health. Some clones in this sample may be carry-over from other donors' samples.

CDR3 sequence reads: CASSLARDRAEKLFF. The CDR3 DNA is TGTGCCAGCAGCTTAGCCCGAGACAGGGCTGAAAAACTGTTTTTT. The chain is built from TRBV7-9 and TRBJ1-4; 7 positions agree with TRBD1. V shed 0 bases and J 7 bases; nucleotides not matched to a gene: 5. From germline, CDR1 is SEHNR and CDR2 FQNEAQ (reference sequence). The CDR3 is made up of 15 amino acids.